The 20 T cell receptor beta chains given below trace back to one sample, sequenced in a study of T cell responses to AZD1222 COVID-19 vaccine. Assay: immunoSEQ multiplex PCR; the TCRdb copy retains only in-frame clones and omits some. The sample has around 160,000 clones, under 95% seen once. The source was peripheral blood, collected on day 0 of AZD1222 vaccination. Receptors were obtained from an adult in good health.

This clone was counted once. The gene calls are TRBV7-8 and TRBJ1-3, with TRBD1 matching over 9 bases. The V and J ends lost 5 bases and 0 bases, in that order; junction bases with no gene match: 5. Germline V gene sequence: CDR1 SGHVS, CDR2 FQNEAQ. CDR3 length: 16 amino acids. The CDR3 DNA is TGTGCCAGCAGCATGACAGGGGGTAGCTCTGGAAACACCATATATTTT. Translation: CASSMTGGSSGNTIYF.

V gene TRBV19 combines with J gene TRBJ2-1; possible D gene TRBD2, 6 bases. This CDR3 region has 14 residues. The V end was cut by 3 bases, the J end by 5 bases, with 11 bases between. Germline V CDR1 and CDR2: LNHDA, SQIVND (reference sequence). CDR3 DNA sequence: TGTGCCAGTAGTATTGGGAGGCGGAACAATGAGCAGTTCTTC. Its translation: CASSIGRRNNEQFF.

This clone was seen a single time. V is TRBV5-1 and J is TRBJ2-2; weak D call: TRBD2 (6 bases). CDR1 and CDR2 (germline): SGHRS, YFSETQ. The CDR3 loop spans 14 amino acids. The ends were cut back, 4 bases at V and 3 bases at J, with 10 bases in the middle. The CDR3 sequence: CASSGGSYTGELFF. Written as DNA, the CDR3 is TGCGCCAGCAGCGGAGGGAGTTACACCGGGGAGCTGTTTTTT.

This rearrangement joins TRBV2 to TRBJ2-7, with D possibly matching TRBD2 (6 bases). The CDR3 contains 12 residues. Germline CDR1 reads SNHLY; CDR2 reads FYNNEI. Trimming removed 8 bases from V and 3 bases from J, with 11 bases in between. The CDR3 DNA follows: TGTGCCAGCCACCCGGGGGACTACGAGCAGTACTTC. Amino acid sequence: CASHPGDYEQYF.

The chain joins TRBV2 to TRBJ2-3, with 10 nucleotides matching TRBD2. This CDR3 spans 14 amino acids. Germline CDR1 SNHLY, CDR2 FYNNEI. V was pared by 5 bases and J by 3 bases, with 2 bases of the junction left unmatched. CDR3 nucleotides: TGTGCCAGCAGTATGGGACTAGCGACAGATACGCAGTATTTT. Protein: CASSMGLATDTQYF.

The rearrangement links TRBV18 to TRBJ1-1; 7 nucleotides agree with TRBD1. Germline V CDR1 and CDR2: KGHSH, LQKENI. The CDR3 is made up of 14 amino acids. The V segment lost 3 bases and the J segment 6 bases; nucleotides outside the gene matches: 7. CDR3 DNA: TGTGCCAGCTCACCTGCGACAGGGCTGCCTGAAGCTTTCTTT. Amino acids: CASSPATGLPEAFF.

The rearrangement joins TRBV19 to TRBJ1-3; D not certain. The V and J ends lost 5 bases and 1 base respectively, with 9 bases between them. The CDR3 loop spans 14 amino acids. In germline, CDR1 is LNHDA, CDR2 SQIVND (reference sequence). CDR3 in DNA: TGTGCCAGTAGTCCGTGGGGATCTGGAAACACCATATATTTT. Translating it yields CASSPWGSGNTIYF.

This sequence joins TRBV5-5 and TRBJ1-5, with D uncertain. With 0 bases removed from V and 5 bases from J, the gap between germline ends came to 18 bases. The CDR3 spans 17 residues. Germline assignment: CDR1 SGHKS and CDR2 YYEKEE (reference sequence). The CDR3 spells CASSLVGSAGSDQPQHF. The CDR3 DNA follows: TGTGCCAGCAGCTTGGTAGGGTCAGCGGGGTCAGATCAGCCCCAGCATTTT. Full variable domain (outside the CDR3, taken from reference TRBV5-5 and TRBJ1-5): DAGVTQSPTHLIKTRGQQVTLRCSPISGHKSVSWYQQVLGQGPQFIFQYYEKEERGRGNFPDRFSARQFPNYSSELNVNALLLGDSALYLCASSLVGSAGSDQPQHFGDGTRLSIL.

The chain couples TRBV5-4 to TRBJ2-1; TRBD2 aligns across 7 bases. This CDR3 comprises 18 residues. Germline CDR1 and CDR2: SGHNT and YYREEE (reference sequence). V dropped 4 bases and J dropped 4; count of bases not matched to a gene: 17. This CDR3 reads CASSITRGEQRGYNEQFF. The CDR3 bases are TGTGCCAGCAGCATAACCCGAGGAGAGCAGCGGGGTTACAATGAGCAGTTCTTC.

The chain has TRBV3-1 (or the pseudogene TRBV3-2) and TRBJ1-6; D gene unclear. Trimming left V 1 base short and J 8 bases short, with 6 bases between. The germline V gene encodes CDR1 LGHDT and CDR2 YNNKEL (reference sequence). The CDR3 extends over 13 amino acids. CDR3 nucleotides: TGTGCCAGCAGCCAAGCCCCGGATTCACCCCTCCACTTT. This translates into CASSQAPDSPLHF.

This clone occurred a few times. Here the CDR3 DNA reads TGTGCCAGCAGACCGGACCAATATACTGAAGCTTTCTTT. Translation gives CASRPDQYTEAFF. This sequence joins TRBV12-3 or TRBV12-4 and TRBJ1-1; D not resolved. Trimming removed 6 bases at V and 5 bases at J, with 13 bases between. CDR3 length equals 13 residues.

The chain couples TRBV5-5 to TRBJ2-2; D gene uncertain. The CDR3 covers 16 residues. Germline lookup yields CDR1 SGHKS and CDR2 YYEKEE (reference sequence). The ends were cut back, 4 bases at V and 4 bases at J, with 17 bases in the middle. The DNA for the CDR3 is TGTGCCAGCAGCGTACGTGCCACCACCACCACCGGGGAGCTGTTTTTT. Translated, it gives CASSVRATTTTGELFF.

This clone has just one count. The chain carries TRBV19 and TRBJ1-2, with D tentatively TRBD1 (5 bases). CDR3 size: 16 residues. V lost 6 bases and J 5 bases, leaving 22 bases between the germline ends. In germline, CDR1 is LNHDA, CDR2 SQIVND (reference sequence). CDR3 nucleotide sequence: TGTGCCAGTAGCAAGCTGGAAGGGGCCGACAGATATGGCTACACCTTC. Translated, it gives CASSKLEGADRYGYTF.

This sequence joins TRBV7-2 and TRBJ2-3; D call uncertain. V was cut by 5 bases and J by 2 bases, with 11 bases left in between. Per the germline V gene, CDR1 is SGHTA and CDR2 is FQGNSA. The CDR3 contains 14 residues. The CDR3 sequence: CASSPLRSTDTQYF. CDR3 sequence (DNA): TGTGCCAGCAGCCCCTTGAGATCCACAGATACGCAGTATTTT.

The V call is TRBV2, the J call TRBJ1-3; 8 nucleotides match TRBD1. V shed 4 bases and J 4 bases; nucleotides not matched to a gene: 9. Germline-derived CDR1 and CDR2 are SNHLY and FYNNEI. The CDR3 sequence is 16 residues long. The DNA for the CDR3 is TGTGCCAGCAGTGGGGACAGGATAGGGTCCGGAAACACCATATATTTT. Its translation: CASSGDRIGSGNTIYF.

The chain uses TRBV11-2 and TRBJ2-1; no clear D. Germline values: CDR1 SGHAT, CDR2 FQNNGV. V was pared by 4 bases and J by 6 bases, with 13 bases between. The CDR3 spans 14 residues. The CDR3 sequence is CASSSGPPINEQFF. For the CDR3, the DNA is TGTGCCAGCAGCTCAGGCCCCCCAATCAATGAGCAGTTCTTC.

The rearrangement uses TRBV7-9 and TRBJ2-1; D unresolved. The length of the CDR3 is 12 residues. The V and J ends lost 5 bases and 9 bases respectively, with 11 bases between them. Germline V gene data show CDR1 as SEHNR and CDR2 as FQNEAQ (reference sequence). CDR3 protein: CASSATYVEQFF. The CDR3 nucleotides are TGTGCCAGCAGCGCTACCTACGTTGAGCAGTTCTTC. Full variable domain (missing parts from reference TRBV7-9 and TRBJ2-1): DTGVSQNPRHKITKRGQNVTFRCDPISEHNRLYWYRQTLGQGPEFLTYFQNEAQLEKSRLLSDRFSAERPKGSFSTLEIQRTEQGDSAMYLCASSATYVEQFFGPGTRLTVL.

The gene calls are TRBV2 and TRBJ1-2, with D uncertain. The V end was cut by 4 bases, the J end by 4 bases, with 10 bases between. This CDR3 spans 13 amino acids. Germline CDR1 and CDR2: SNHLY and FYNNEI. The CDR3 DNA follows: TGTGCCAGCAGTGGACGGGGTCCCTATGGCTACACCTTC. Protein: CASSGRGPYGYTF.

The chain recombines TRBV6-6 with TRBJ2-2; D not certain. CDR3 length: 12 amino acids. The V gene's germline CDR1 is MNHNY and CDR2 SVGAGI (reference sequence). Trimming stripped 6 bases from V and 3 bases from J, with 5 bases between. This CDR3 reads CASRRYTGELFF. The CDR3, as DNA: TGTGCCAGCAGGCGGTACACCGGGGAGCTGTTTTTT.

This chain joins TRBV9 and TRBJ2-7; 9 nucleotides agree with TRBD2. The CDR3 is 16 amino acids. V shed 3 bases and J 2 bases; nucleotides not matched to a gene: 9. Germline V CDR1 and CDR2: SGDLS, YYNGEE. CDR3: CASSASQAGGPYEQYF. The CDR3 DNA is TGTGCCAGCAGCGCGAGCCAAGCGGGGGGCCCCTACGAGCAGTACTTC.